The rows below give T cell receptor beta chains drawn from one sample of a study of T cells in Graves' hyperthyroidism and ophthalmopathy. MiXCR, run by TCRdb on the multiplex PCR reads, gives a single entry per CDR3 protein. The sample carries 220,000 or so distinct CDR3 sequences, 15% to 20% recorded once. What was sequenced was blood. The receptor source for this set is a woman younger than 35 with Graves' ophthalmopathy. CDR3s include the opening cysteine and the closing phenylalanine or tryptophan. The D gene is left open where the match is weak. Some rows have no size entry. The others give once, few or many, or a class for an expanded clone.

v_gene	d_gene	j_gene	abundance	CDR3aa	CDR3nt
TRBV7-3	TRBD2	TRBJ2-1	many	CASSLAGGEEQFF	TGTGCCAGCAGCTTAGCGGGAGGGGAAGAGCAGTTCTTC
TRBV19	-	TRBJ2-5	few	CASIGETQYF	TGTGCCAGTATCGGGGAGACCCAGTACTTC
TRBV7-3	TRBD2	TRBJ2-4	-	CASSITSGAKNIQYF	TGTGCCAGCAGCATAACTAGCGGGGCTAAAAACATTCAGTACTTC
TRBV28	-	TRBJ1-5	-	CASSYRTAGSRQPQHF	TGTGCCAGCAGTTACCGGACAGCGGGAAGTCGGCAGCCCCAGCATTTT
TRBV3-1	TRBD1	TRBJ2-1	many	CASSQGTGDYNEQFF	TGTGCCAGCAGCCAAGGGACAGGGGACTACAATGAGCAGTTCTTC
TRBV2	-	TRBJ1-4	many	CASSEGTSNEKLFF	TGTGCCAGCAGTGAAGGAACGTCTAATGAAAAACTGTTTTTT
TRBV19	TRBD1	TRBJ1-5	-	CASSILTGDQPQHF	TGTGCCAGTAGTATTTTGACAGGGGATCAGCCCCAGCATTTT
TRBV28	TRBD2	TRBJ2-5	-	CASNPTVRTSVQETQYF	TGTGCCAGCAACCCAACGGTGAGGACTAGCGTCCAAGAGACCCAGTACTTC
TRBV7-9	TRBD2	TRBJ2-5	few	CASSSGLAGLQETQYF	TGTGCCAGCAGCTCCGGACTAGCGGGGCTACAAGAGACCCAGTACTTC
TRBV2	-	TRBJ2-7	many	CASSERRGRIDEQYF	TGTGCCAGCAGTGAACGTAGAGGGAGGATCGATGAGCAGTACTTC
TRBV6-1	-	TRBJ1-5	many	CASSPGGGPSNQPQHF	TGTGCCAGCAGTCCCGGGGGGGGGCCTAGCAATCAGCCCCAGCATTTT
TRBV29-1	TRBD1	TRBJ1-1	many	CSADLQGVVSAFF	TGCAGCGCCGATCTACAGGGGGTAGTATCCGCTTTCTTT
TRBV5-1	-	TRBJ2-5	many	CASSSGGWDLQETQYF	TGCGCCAGCAGCTCAGGAGGGTGGGACCTCCAAGAGACCCAGTACTTC
TRBV18	TRBD2	TRBJ2-3	many	CASSRLAGVKVHTQYF	TGTGCCAGCTCACGACTAGCGGGGGTCAAGGTGCATACGCAGTATTTT
TRBV12-3/TRBV12-4	-	TRBJ1-5	many	CASSFMDHDQPQHF	TGTGCCAGCAGTTTCATGGACCATGATCAGCCCCAGCATTTT
TRBV30	-	TRBJ1-1	many	CAWSVGAGATEAFF	TGTGCCTGGAGTGTAGGTGCAGGGGCCACTGAAGCTTTCTTT
TRBV6-2/TRBV6-3	-	TRBJ1-5	many	CASNKRSSLQPQHF	TGTGCCAGCAATAAGAGGAGCTCTCTCCAGCCCCAGCATTTT
TRBV3-1	TRBD2	TRBJ2-1	few	CASSQDLGGGYNEQFF	TGTGCCAGCAGCCAAGATCTGGGCGGGGGTTACAATGAGCAGTTCTTC
TRBV20-1	-	TRBJ1-2	many	CSARDLTASNYGYTF	TGCAGTGCTAGAGATCTGACGGCCTCTAACTATGGCTACACCTTC
TRBV7-6	TRBD2	TRBJ2-7	many	CASSLVLIGRTSGRAGNEQYF	TGTGCCAGCAGCTTAGTCCTAATAGGCCGGACTAGCGGGAGGGCCGGGAACGAGCAGTACTTC
TRBV6-1	TRBD2	TRBJ2-1	many	CASSEVGLAGGGEQFF	TGTGCCAGCAGTGAGGTTGGACTAGCGGGGGGTGGTGAGCAGTTCTTC
TRBV5-1	-	TRBJ1-2	-	CASSPAIGPDGYTF	TGCGCCAGCAGCCCGGCCATCGGTCCAGATGGCTACACCTTC
TRBV20-1	TRBD1	TRBJ2-2	many	CSGLGQGMSGELFF	TGCAGTGGCCTGGGACAGGGGATGAGCGGGGAGCTGTTTTTT
TRBV2	-	TRBJ2-5	once	CASSLAGSGIQYF	TGTGCCAGCAGTTTAGCTGGGTCGGGGATCCAGTACTTC
TRBV5-8	-	TRBJ1-3	many	CASSLDLLSGNTIYF	TGTGCCAGCAGCTTGGATCTACTCTCTGGAAACACCATATATTTT
TRBV27	-	TRBJ2-7	many	CASSKQGGWEQYF	TGTGCCAGCAGTAAACAGGGAGGATGGGAGCAGTACTTC
TRBV9	TRBD2	TRBJ2-2	-	CASSVESSGNGELFF	TGTGCCAGCAGCGTAGAGTCTAGCGGGAACGGGGAGCTGTTTTTT
TRBV10-3	-	TRBJ2-7	many	CAISPKGPGRAEQYF	TGTGCCATCAGCCCCAAAGGGCCCGGGCGGGCCGAGCAGTACTTC
TRBV7-2	-	TRBJ1-2	-	CASSLAFRIGYTF	TGTGCCAGCAGCTTAGCTTTCCGGATTGGCTACACCTTC
TRBV13	TRBD1	TRBJ1-1	many	CASSSGTDNTEAFF	TGTGCCAGCAGCTCCGGGACAGATAACACTGAAGCTTTCTTT
TRBV28	TRBD1	TRBJ1-4	many	CASSLSTGTAIATNEKLFF	TGTGCCAGCAGTTTGTCGACCGGGACAGCCATCGCAACTAATGAAAAACTGTTTTTT
TRBV3-1	-	TRBJ2-5	many	CASSQGLAETQYF	TGTGCCAGCAGCCAAGGACTTGCAGAGACCCAGTACTTC